This TCR beta chain emerged from a study of CD8+ T cells in alopecia areata. Germline V gene sequence: CDR1 GTSNPN, CDR2 SVGIG (reference sequence). The CDR3 runs to 14 residues. General study points: Mice gave a clearer picture of TCR sharing than patients did, possibly for HLA-related reasons. Scalp samples also contribute reads from the resident alphabeta T cells found in normal skin. An increase in clonality over normal scalp was evident in lesional scalp, especially alopecia totalis/universalis.

On this clone: The antigen remains undetermined. The junction does not match germline at one end; this may be a read error.

Cell sorting on a FACSAria was used to separate CD4+ and CD8+ T cells from the PBMCs. Extracted RNA was reverse transcribed into cDNA, the sequencing template. Data came from immunoSEQ multiplex PCR; TCRdb stores just in-frame clones and leaves some out. Of about 140,000 clones listed, about 54% are singletons. V gene TRBV30 combines with J gene TRBJ1-4, with D hard to call. The source is a human donor in good health. The sample comprised CD4+ T cells sorted from blood. The CDR3 sequence: CAWSARREKDLKVF. The CDR3, as DNA: TGTGCCTGGAGTGCGCGAAGGGAAAAGGACTTAAAGGTTTTT.